This TCR beta chain was recorded in a study of PD-L1 blockade in urothelial cancer. This CDR3 comprises 14 residues. V lost 0 bases and J 3 bases, leaving 9 bases between the germline ends. From germline, CDR1 is MNHEY and CDR2 SVGAGI. The method was immunoSEQ multiplex PCR; TCRdb's version includes in-frame clones alone and lacks a portion of them. This table has fewer than 45,000 clones, around 82% appearing once. The chain has TRBV6-5 and TRBJ2-7, with a weak D call TRBD1 (6 bases). The TCR comes from a man between 65 and 85 years old with urothelial cancer. Sequencing used PBMCs, obtained around atezolizumab (anti-PD-L1) treatment. CDR3 in amino acids: CASSYSEGGYEQYF. The CDR3, as DNA: TGTGCCAGCAGTTACTCAGAAGGGGGCTACGAGCAGTACTTC.